These 2 T cell receptor beta chains came from one sample sequenced in a study of cytomegalovirus exposure and HLA in healthy donors. This PCR relied on a set of 60 Vbeta primers and 13 Jbeta primers. The table came from immunoSEQ multiplex PCR; TCRdb's copy has only in-frame clones and leaves some out. The data show about 150,000 clones, approximately 74% seen once. The sample taken for sequencing was PBMCs. These receptors originate from a man younger than 45 in good health and CMV-seronegative.

The chain is built from TRBV4-2 and TRBJ1-1; a possible D gene is TRBD1 (6 bases). CDR1 and CDR2 (germline): LGHNA, YNFKEQ. Trimming shortened V by 4 bases and J by 0 bases, and 15 bases separated the two germline ends. The CDR3 runs to 16 residues. CDR3: CASSPPGQTLNTEAFF. In nucleotides, the CDR3 is TGTGCCAGCAGCCCCCCGGGACAAACTTTGAACACTGAAGCTTTCTTT.

A note on this clone: One end of the junction varies from germline; a read error may be responsible. Other DNA sequences in this sample translate to the same CDR3. This chain links TRBV6-6 with TRBJ1-2; possible D gene TRBD1, 6 bases. CDR1 and CDR2 (germline): MNHNY, SVGAGI (reference sequence). This CDR3 has 13 amino acids. The chain's CDR3 is CASSIPGDYGYTF. The CDR3 DNA is TGTGCCAGCAGCATTCCAGGGGACTATGGCTACACCTTT.